The rows below give T cell receptor beta chains drawn from one sample of a study of CD8 T cells in ankylosing spondylitis. TCRdb re-called the 5' RACE reads with MiXCR, one entry per CDR3 protein. The profile shows about 240,000 distinct CDR3 sequences, around 7.8% of them singletons. The sample taken for sequencing was blood, either unsorted or a sorted T cell fraction (not recorded which). The receptor source for this set is a male donor with ankylosing spondylitis or in good health (not recorded which). The conserved cysteine and the conserved F or W are not part of the CDR3 here.

v_gene,j_gene,len,CDR3aa
TRBV4-1,TRBJ2-2,14,ASSQSSGRDTGELF
TRBV27,TRBJ2-2,14,ASSLGAGRSTGELF
TRBV6-1,TRBJ1-5,12,ASSEGYSNQPQH
TRBV20-1,TRBJ1-1,11,SAPGQGDTEAF
TRBV3-1,TRBJ1-2,14,ASSRLGTGLRYGYT
TRBV6-2/TRBV6-3,TRBJ2-2,14,ASSLGTSGNTGELF
TRBV20-1,TRBJ1-5,13,SARTVQRGNQPQH
TRBV29-1,TRBJ2-7,10,SVEMGDYEQY
TRBV6-1,TRBJ2-2,12,ASSADRIPGELF
TRBV19,TRBJ1-1,13,ASSKGDRGATEAF
TRBV4-1,TRBJ2-3,12,ASSHQGYTDTQY
TRBV11-2,TRBJ2-7,10,ASSSHPSGQY
TRBV29-1,TRBJ1-4,11,SYTGTGEEKLF